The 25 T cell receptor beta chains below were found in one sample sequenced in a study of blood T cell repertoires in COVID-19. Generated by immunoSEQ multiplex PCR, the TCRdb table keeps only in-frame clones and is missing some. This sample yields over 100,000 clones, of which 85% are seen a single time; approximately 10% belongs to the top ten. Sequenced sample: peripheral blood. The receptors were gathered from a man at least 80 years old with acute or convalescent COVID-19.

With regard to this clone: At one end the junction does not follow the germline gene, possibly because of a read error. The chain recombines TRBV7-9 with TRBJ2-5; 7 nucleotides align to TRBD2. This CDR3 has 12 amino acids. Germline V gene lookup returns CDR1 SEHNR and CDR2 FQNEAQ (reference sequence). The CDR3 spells CASSLKGRGEDF. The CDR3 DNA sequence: TGTGCCAGCAGCTTAAAAGGCCGGGGGGAGGACTTC. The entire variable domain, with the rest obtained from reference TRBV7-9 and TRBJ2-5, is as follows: DTGVSQNPRHKITKRGQNVTFRCDPISEHNRLYWYRQTLGQGPEFLTYFQNEAQLEKSRLLSDRFSAERPKGSFSTLEIQRTEQGDSAMYLCASSLKGRGEDFGPGTRLLVL.

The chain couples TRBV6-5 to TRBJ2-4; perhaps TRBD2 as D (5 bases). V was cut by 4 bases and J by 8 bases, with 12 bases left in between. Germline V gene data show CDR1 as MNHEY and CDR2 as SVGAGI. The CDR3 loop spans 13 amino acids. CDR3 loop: CASSSQQEDIQYF. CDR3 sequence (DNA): TGTGCCAGCAGTTCCCAGCAGGAGGACATTCAGTACTTC.

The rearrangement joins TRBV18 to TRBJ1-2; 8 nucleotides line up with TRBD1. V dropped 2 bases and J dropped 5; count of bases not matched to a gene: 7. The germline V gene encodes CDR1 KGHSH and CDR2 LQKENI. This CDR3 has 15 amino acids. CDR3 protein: CASSPVETGDYGYTF. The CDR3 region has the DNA TGTGCCAGCTCACCAGTAGAGACAGGGGATTATGGCTACACCTTC.

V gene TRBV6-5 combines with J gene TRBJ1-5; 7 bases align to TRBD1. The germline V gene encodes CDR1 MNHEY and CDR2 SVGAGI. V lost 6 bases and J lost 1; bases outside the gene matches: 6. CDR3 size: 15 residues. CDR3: CASRSDRQSNQPQHF. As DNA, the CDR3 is TGTGCCAGCAGATCGGACAGGCAGAGCAATCAGCCCCAGCATTTT.

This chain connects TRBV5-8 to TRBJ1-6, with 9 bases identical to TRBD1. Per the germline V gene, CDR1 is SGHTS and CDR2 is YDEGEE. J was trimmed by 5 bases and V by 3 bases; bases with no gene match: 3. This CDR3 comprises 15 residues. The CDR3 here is CASSSRTGDNSPLHF. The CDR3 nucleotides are TGTGCCAGCAGCTCGAGGACAGGGGATAATTCACCCCTCCACTTT.

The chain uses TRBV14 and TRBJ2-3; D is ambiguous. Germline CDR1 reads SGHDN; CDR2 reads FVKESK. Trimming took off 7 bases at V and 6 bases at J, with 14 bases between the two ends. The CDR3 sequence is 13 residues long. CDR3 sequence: CASNRVWVDTQYF. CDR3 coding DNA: TGTGCCAGCAACCGGGTCTGGGTTGATACGCAGTATTTT.

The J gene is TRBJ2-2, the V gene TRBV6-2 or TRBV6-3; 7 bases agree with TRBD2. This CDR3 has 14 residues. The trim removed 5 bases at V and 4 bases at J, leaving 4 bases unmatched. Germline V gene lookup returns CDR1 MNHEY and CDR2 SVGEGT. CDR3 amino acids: CASSLGRTTGELFF. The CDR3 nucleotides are TGTGCCAGCAGTCTCGGGAGGACCACCGGGGAGCTGTTTTTT.

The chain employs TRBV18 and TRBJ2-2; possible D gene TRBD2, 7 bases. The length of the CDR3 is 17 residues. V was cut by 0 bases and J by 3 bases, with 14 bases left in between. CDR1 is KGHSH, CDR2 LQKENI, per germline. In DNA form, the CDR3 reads TGTGCCAGCTCACCACCGGCGGGGGCATCGGACACCGGGGAGCTGTTTTTT. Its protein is CASSPPAGASDTGELFF.

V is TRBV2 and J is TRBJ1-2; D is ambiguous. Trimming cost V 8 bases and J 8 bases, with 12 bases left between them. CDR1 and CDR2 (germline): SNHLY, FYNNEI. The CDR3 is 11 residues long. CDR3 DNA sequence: TGTGCCAGCGGCGAGGGCGGCGGCTACACCTTC. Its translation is CASGEGGGYTF.

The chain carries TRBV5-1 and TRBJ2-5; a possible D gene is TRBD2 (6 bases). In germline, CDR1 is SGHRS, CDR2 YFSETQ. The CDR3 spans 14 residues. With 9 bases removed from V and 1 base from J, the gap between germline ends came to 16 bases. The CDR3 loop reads CATREQRAQETQYF. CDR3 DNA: TGCGCCACCCGGGAGCAGAGGGCCCAAGAGACCCAGTACTTC.

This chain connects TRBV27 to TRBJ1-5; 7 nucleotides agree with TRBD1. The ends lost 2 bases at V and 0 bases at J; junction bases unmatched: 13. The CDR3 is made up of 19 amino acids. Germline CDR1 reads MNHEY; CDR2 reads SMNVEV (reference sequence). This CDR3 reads CASSLRAGTEAGSNQPQHF. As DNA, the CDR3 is TGTGCCAGCAGTTTAAGAGCCGGGACAGAGGCGGGTAGCAATCAGCCCCAGCATTTT.

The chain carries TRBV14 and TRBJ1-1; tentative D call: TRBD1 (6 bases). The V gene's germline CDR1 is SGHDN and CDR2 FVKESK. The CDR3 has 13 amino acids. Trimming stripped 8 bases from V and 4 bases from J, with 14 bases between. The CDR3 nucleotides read TGTGCCAGCGTGGGGGCCAGGGGCACTGAAGCTTTCTTT. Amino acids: CASVGARGTEAFF.

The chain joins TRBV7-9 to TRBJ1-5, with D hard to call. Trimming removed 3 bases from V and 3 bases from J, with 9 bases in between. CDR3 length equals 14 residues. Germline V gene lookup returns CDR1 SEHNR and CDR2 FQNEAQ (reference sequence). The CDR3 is CASSFSGLNQPQHF. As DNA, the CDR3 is TGTGCCAGCAGCTTCAGCGGACTCAATCAGCCCCAGCATTTT.

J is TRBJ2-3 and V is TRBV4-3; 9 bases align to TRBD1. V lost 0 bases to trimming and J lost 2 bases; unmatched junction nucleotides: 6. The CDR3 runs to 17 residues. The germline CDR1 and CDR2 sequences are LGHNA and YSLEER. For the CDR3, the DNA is TGCGCCAGCAGCCAAGATTTCGGGGACAGGGACACAGATACGCAGTATTTT. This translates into CASSQDFGDRDTDTQYF.

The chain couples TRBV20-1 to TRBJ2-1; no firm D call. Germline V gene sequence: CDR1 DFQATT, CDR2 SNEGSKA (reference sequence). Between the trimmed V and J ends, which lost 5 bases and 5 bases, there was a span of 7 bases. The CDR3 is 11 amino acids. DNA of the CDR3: TGCAGTGCTGAGTACCACAATGAGCAGTTCTTC. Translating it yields CSAEYHNEQFF.

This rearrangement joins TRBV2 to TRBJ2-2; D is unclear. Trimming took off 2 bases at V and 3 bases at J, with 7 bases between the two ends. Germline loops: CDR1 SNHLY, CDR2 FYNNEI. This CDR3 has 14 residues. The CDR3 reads CASSETADTGELFF. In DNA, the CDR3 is TGTGCCAGCAGTGAAACGGCGGACACCGGGGAGCTGTTTTTT.

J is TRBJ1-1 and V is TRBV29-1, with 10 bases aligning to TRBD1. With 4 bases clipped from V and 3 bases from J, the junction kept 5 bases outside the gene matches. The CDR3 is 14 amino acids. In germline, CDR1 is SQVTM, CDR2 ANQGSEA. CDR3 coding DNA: TGCAGCGTTGCCCGACAGGGGGCGGACACTGAAGCTTTCTTT. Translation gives CSVARQGADTEAFF.

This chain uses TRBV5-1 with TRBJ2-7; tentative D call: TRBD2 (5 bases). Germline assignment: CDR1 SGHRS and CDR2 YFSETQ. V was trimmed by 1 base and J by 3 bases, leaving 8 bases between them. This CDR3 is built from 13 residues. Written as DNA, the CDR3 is TGCGCCAGCAGCTTGCGAGGGTTCTACGAGCAGTACTTC. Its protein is CASSLRGFYEQYF. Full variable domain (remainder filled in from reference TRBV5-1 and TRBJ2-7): KAGVTQTPRYLIKTRGQQVTLSCSPISGHRSVSWYQQTPGQGLQFLFEYFSETQRNKGNFPGRFSGRQFSNSRSEMNVSTLELGDSALYLCASSLRGFYEQYFGPGTRLTVT.

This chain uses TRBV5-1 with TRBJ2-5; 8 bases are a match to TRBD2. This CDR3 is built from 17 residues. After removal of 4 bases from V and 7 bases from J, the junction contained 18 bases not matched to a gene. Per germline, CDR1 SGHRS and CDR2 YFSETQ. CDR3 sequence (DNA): TGCGCCAGCAGCGCCGACGGGGGGGCACTTGGAATTGGGACCCAGTACTTC. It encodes CASSADGGALGIGTQYF.

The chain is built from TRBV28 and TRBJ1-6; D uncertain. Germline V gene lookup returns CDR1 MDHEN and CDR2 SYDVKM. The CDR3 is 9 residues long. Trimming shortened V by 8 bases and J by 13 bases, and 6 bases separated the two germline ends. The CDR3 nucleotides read TGTGCCAGCGGTGAGCCCCTCCACTTT. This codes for CASGEPLHF.

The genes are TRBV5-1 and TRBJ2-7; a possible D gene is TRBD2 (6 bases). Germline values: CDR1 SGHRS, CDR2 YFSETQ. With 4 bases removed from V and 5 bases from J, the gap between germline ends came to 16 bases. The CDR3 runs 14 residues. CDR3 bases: TGCGCCAGCAGCCCGCGAGGAGGGCCTAACGAGCAGTACTTC. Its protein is CASSPRGGPNEQYF.

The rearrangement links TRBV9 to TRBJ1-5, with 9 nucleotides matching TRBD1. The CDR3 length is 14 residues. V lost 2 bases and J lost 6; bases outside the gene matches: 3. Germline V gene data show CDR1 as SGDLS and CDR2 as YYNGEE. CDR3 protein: CASSVGQGSQPQHF. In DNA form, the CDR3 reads TGTGCCAGCAGCGTTGGACAGGGGAGTCAGCCCCAGCATTTT.

CDR3 amino acids: CASSLGTSGNTQYF. CDR3 DNA: TGTGCCAGCAGCCTAGGGACTAGTGGAAATACGCAGTATTTT. The chain joins TRBV3-1 (or the pseudogene TRBV3-2) to TRBJ2-3; the match to TRBD2 covers 8 bases. Germline V gene data show CDR1 as LGHDT and CDR2 as YNNKEL (reference sequence). This CDR3 comprises 14 residues. V dropped 4 bases and J dropped 7; count of bases not matched to a gene: 7.

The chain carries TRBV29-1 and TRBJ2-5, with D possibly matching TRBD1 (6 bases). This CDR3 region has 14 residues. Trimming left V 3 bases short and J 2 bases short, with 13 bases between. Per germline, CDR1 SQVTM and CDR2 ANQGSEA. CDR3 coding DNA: TGCAGCGTTGATGGGGGACACCTTCAAGAGACCCAGTACTTC. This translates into CSVDGGHLQETQYF.

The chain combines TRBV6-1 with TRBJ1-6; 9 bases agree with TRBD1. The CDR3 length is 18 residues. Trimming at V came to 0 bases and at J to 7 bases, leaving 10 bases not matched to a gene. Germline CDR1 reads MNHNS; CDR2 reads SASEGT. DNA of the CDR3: TGTGCCAGCAGTGAAGCGGGGACAGGGTCGGGCTACAATTCACCCCTCCACTTT. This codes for CASSEAGTGSGYNSPLHF.